One and the same sample provided the 4 T cell receptor beta chains below, sequenced in a study of blood T cell repertoires in COVID-19 (dated by TCRdb to about 2020). Library construction relied on the immunoSEQ multiplex PCR assay. TCRdb retrieved this table from immuneACCESS and kept in-frame rearrangements only. Not all clones are present; in checked studies, unresolved V genes account for under half, and no reason is known for the remainder. In all, the sample holds under 200,000 clones, and 70% to 90% of those were seen once. The ten largest clones add up to under 6.5% of the sample. Sequencing was performed on peripheral blood. These receptors were obtained from a woman between 45 and 65 years old with COVID-19, enrolled during active disease.

The genes are TRBV10-3 and TRBJ2-7; 12 bases align to TRBD1. V lost 2 bases to trimming and J lost 6 bases; unmatched junction nucleotides: 5. This CDR3 has 15 residues. Germline V gene sequence: CDR1 ENHRY, CDR2 SYGVKD. The DNA for the CDR3 is TGTGCCATCAGTGAGCAGGGACAGGGGGCCTCCGAGCAGTACTTC. Its protein is CAISEQGQGASEQYF.

The chain is built from TRBV19 and TRBJ1-5; D is ambiguous. The V gene lost 1 base and the J gene lost 6 bases, with 7 bases spanning the gap. Per the germline V gene, CDR1 is LNHDA and CDR2 is SQIVND (reference sequence). The length of the CDR3 is 13 residues. Here the CDR3 DNA reads TGTGCCAGTAGTATAGGCGCAGGTCAGCCCCAGCATTTT. Translated: CASSIGAGQPQHF.

The chain carries TRBV19 and TRBJ2-5; D gene unclear. V was pared by 0 bases and J by 5 bases, with 10 bases between. Looked up from germline, CDR1 is LNHDA and CDR2 is SQIVND (reference sequence). CDR3 length: 14 residues. As DNA, the CDR3 is TGTGCCAGTAGTATAGATTCCAGTTGGGAGACCCAGTACTTC. Protein: CASSIDSSWETQYF.

The rearrangement uses TRBV9 and TRBJ2-1; 11 nucleotides line up with TRBD2. Looked up from germline, CDR1 is SGDLS and CDR2 is YYNGEE. The V gene end was trimmed by 2 bases and the J gene end by 9 bases; junction bases not matched to a gene: 10. This CDR3 has 16 residues. For the CDR3, the DNA is TGTGCCAGCAGCGTGATGGCTAGCGGGGGGAGCATTGAGCAGTTCTTC. As protein: CASSVMASGGSIEQFF.